This section outlines one TCR beta chain sequence together with its context. Its antigen is currently unknown. This sample was taken from a study of T-cell memory formation after mild COVID-19. The wider study: Largely, the TCR clusters proved donor specific. Study observations and caveats: Prior to infection, memory already included some responding clones, suggesting cross-reactive memory joined. Whether second-wave clones peaking at day 37 were SARS-CoV-2 specific went unconfirmed.

From 5'RACE with constant-segment primers came TCR alpha and TCR beta cDNA libraries that carried sample barcodes and UMIs. Via MiXCR, TCRdb re-called the 5' RACE reads, giving one row per CDR3 protein. The sample holds 110,000 or so distinct CDR3 sequences; over 20% are singletons and the top ten take roughly two fifths. Germline loops: CDR1 SGHVS, CDR2 FQNEAQ. Trimming left V 4 bases short and J 2 bases short, with 15 bases between. CDR3 length: 16 amino acids. The chain carries TRBV7-8 and TRBJ1-5, with a tentative D call TRBD1 (5 bases). Input material: PBMCs or a T cell subset sorted from them (not recorded which). The source of this sequence is a man in his late teens or twenties who had mild COVID-19 (a few samples of this study predate the infection). Cell type and time point are not known. The CDR3 DNA reads TGTGCCAGCAGCTCGGGGGGAGGCAGGGGCAATCAGCCCCAGCATTTT. Protein: CASSSGGGRGNQPQHF.